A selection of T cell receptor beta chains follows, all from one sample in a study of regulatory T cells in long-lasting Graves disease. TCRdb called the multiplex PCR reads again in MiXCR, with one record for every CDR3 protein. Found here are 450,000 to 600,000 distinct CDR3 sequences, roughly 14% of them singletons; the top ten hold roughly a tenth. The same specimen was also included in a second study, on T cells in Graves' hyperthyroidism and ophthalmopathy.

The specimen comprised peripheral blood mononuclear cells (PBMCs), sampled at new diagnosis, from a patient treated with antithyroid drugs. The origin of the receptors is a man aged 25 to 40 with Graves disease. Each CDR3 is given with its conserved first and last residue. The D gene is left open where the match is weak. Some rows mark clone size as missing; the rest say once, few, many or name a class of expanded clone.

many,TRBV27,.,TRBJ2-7,TGTGCCAGCAGTTCGATGACTGGCTCCTACGAGCAGTACTTC,CASSSMTGSYEQYF
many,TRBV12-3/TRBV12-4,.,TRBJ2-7,TGTGCCAGCAGCCCGGACACGCCCTACGAGCAGTACTTC,CASSPDTPYEQYF
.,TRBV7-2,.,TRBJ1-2,TGTGCCAGCAGCTTAGCGGAGGTCTCTGGCTACACCTTC,CASSLAEVSGYTF
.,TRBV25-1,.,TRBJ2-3,TGTGCCAGCAGTGAGGTTTCTACCCGACCCACAGATACGCAGTATTTT,CASSEVSTRPTDTQYF
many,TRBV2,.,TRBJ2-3,TGTGCCAGCAGTGAAAGAGGAAAGGAGGGCACAGATACGCAGTATTTT,CASSERGKEGTDTQYF
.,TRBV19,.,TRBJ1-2,TGTGCCAGTAGTATAAGCGCACCCGATGGCTACACCTTC,CASSISAPDGYTF
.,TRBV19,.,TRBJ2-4,TGTGCCAGTAGTATTTACTCCCCGCAGGGTCAAAACATTCAGTACTTC,CASSIYSPQGQNIQYF
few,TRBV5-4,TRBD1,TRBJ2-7,TGTGCCAGCAGCTTGGGGACAGGGGGCAGCGAGCAGTACTTC,CASSLGTGGSEQYF
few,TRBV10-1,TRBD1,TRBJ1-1,TGCGCCAGCAGCCGGACAGGGGGCCAAGCTTTCTTT,CASSRTGGQAFF
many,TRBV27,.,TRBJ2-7,TGTGCCAGCAGTTCCTCCGTTTCCGCCGAGCAGTACTTC,CASSSSVSAEQYF
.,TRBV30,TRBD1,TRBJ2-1,TGTGCCAGCTGGGCACTTGGTGGACAGGCGAGTAGTTTGGTGGAGCAGTTCTTC,CASWALGGQASSLVEQFF
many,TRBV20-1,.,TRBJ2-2,TGCAGTGCTAGTAGGGGAAACACCGGGGAGCTGTTTTTT,CSASRGNTGELFF
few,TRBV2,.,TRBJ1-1,TGTGCCAGCATTATCACCATGACAGGCAACACTGAAGCTTTCTTT,CASIITMTGNTEAFF
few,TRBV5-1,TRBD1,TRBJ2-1,TGCGCCAGCAGCGGGGACAGGCGGAGGTTGCGGATCTTTTTGAATGAGCAGTTCTTC,CASSGDRRRLRIFLNEQFF
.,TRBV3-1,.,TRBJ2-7,TGTGCCAGCAGCCAAGCGTTTGGGGCCTACGAGCAGTACTTC,CASSQAFGAYEQYF
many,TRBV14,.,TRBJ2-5,TGTGCCAGCAGCCAATTCTCAAAGATCGGCAGGGGAGTCGTAGAGACCCAGTACTTC,CASSQFSKIGRGVVETQYF
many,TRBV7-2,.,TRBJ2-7,TGTGCCAGCAGCTTCCAGGTAGCCTACGAGCAGTACTTC,CASSFQVAYEQYF
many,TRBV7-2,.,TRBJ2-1,TGTGCCAGCAGCGCTGGTGGAGCGTCCTACAATGAGCAGTTCTTC,CASSAGGASYNEQFF
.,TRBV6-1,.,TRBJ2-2,TGTGCCAGCAGATGGAGAGCGGCCGGGGAGCTGTTTTTT,CASRWRAAGELFF
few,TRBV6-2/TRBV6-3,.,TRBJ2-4,TGTGCCACGTCACAGCGGCTAGCCAAAAACATTCAGTACTTC,CATSQRLAKNIQYF
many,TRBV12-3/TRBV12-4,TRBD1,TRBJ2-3,TGTGCCAGCAGTTTTCACCGGGACAGCACAGGAACCCCAAAGGAGGCGCAGTATTTT,CASSFHRDSTGTPKEAQYF
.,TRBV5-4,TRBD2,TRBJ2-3,TGTGCCAGCAGCCCTGCCGGGACTAGCGCAGATACGCAGTATTTT,CASSPAGTSADTQYF
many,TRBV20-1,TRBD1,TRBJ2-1,TGCAGTGCTAGTCGCGGACAGGGAAGATACAATGAGCAGTTCTTC,CSASRGQGRYNEQFF
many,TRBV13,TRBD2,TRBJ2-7,TGTGCCAGCAGCACCCGGCGGCTAGCGGTAAACTACGAGCAGTACTTC,CASSTRRLAVNYEQYF
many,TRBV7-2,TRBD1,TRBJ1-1,TGTGCCAGCAGCTTATACAGGGGGTTTGAAGCTTTCTTT,CASSLYRGFEAFF
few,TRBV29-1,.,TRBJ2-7,TGCAGCGTTGAATTGGGGTTTGGTTTTTCCTACGAGCAGTACTTC,CSVELGFGFSYEQYF
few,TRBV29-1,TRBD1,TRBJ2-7,TGCAGCATCACCGGGAGGACAGGGGGAACCTACGAGCAGTACTTC,CSITGRTGGTYEQYF
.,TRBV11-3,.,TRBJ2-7,TGTGCCAGCAGCTCTGGTGTTGGCTACGAGCAGTACTTC,CASSSGVGYEQYF
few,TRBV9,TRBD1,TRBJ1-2,TGTGCCAGCAGCCCACGTAGAGTGACAGGGGGCCAGGGCTACACCTTC,CASSPRRVTGGQGYTF
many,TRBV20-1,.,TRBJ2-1,TGCAGTGCTAGATACACCGGGAGAGGGTCCTACAATGAGCAGTTCTTC,CSARYTGRGSYNEQFF
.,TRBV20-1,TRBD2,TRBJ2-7,TGCAGTGCTAGACCCAGCGGGAGGCCCTACGAGCAGTACTTC,CSARPSGRPYEQYF
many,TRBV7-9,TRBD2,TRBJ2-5,TGTGCCAGCCCTTCGCCGGCGGGGGGGAAAGAGACCCAGTACTTC,CASPSPAGGKETQYF
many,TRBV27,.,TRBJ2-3,TGTGCCAGCAGTTTCGACGGACGACCTAGCACAGATACGCAGTATTTT,CASSFDGRPSTDTQYF
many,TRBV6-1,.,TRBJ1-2,TGTGCCAGCAGTGACGGAATTGACGGAAACCTAGGCTACACCTTC,CASSDGIDGNLGYTF
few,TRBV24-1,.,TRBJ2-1,TGTGCCACCAGTCGCTACAATGAGCAGTTCTTC,CATSRYNEQFF
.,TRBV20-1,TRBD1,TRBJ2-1,TGCAGTGCTAGACTCCCGGACAGGGGCTCCAATGAGCAGTTCTTC,CSARLPDRGSNEQFF
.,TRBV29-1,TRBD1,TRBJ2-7,TGCAGCGTTGGGCGGCAGGGGGCCAGGGAGCAGTACTTC,CSVGRQGAREQYF